This T cell receptor (beta chain) is from a study of blood T cell repertoires in COVID-19. The CDR3 consists of 15 residues. Deletions cut 0 bases from V and 7 bases from J, with 15 bases between. Per the germline V gene, CDR1 is SGHNT and CDR2 is YENEEA. Allocation to cohorts depended on clinical history reported by the participants. Sequencing was performed with immunoSEQ multiplex PCR; in TCRdb, only in-frame clones are kept and a portion is missing. This repertoire shows a few hundred thousand clones, roughly 80% found once; its top ten account for more than 4%. This clone was counted a few times.

Sequenced material: PBMCs or T cells enriched from blood (not recorded which). The V call is TRBV11-3, the J call TRBJ1-2, with no clear D. This TCR derives from a man between 40 and 49 years old who had been exposed to COVID-19. This chain's CDR3 is CASSLDRESFLGYTF. Here the CDR3 DNA reads TGTGCCAGCAGCTTAGATCGCGAGTCCTTTCTTGGCTACACCTTC.